The rows below give T cell receptor beta chains drawn from one sample of a study of blood T cell repertoires in COVID-19. Here immunoSEQ multiplex PCR was the method, and the copy in TCRdb shows in-frame clones only, minus some. The sample contains over 95,000 clones, 65% to 85% of which appear only once. What was sequenced was peripheral blood. These receptors were taken from a man in his forties or fifties with acute or convalescent COVID-19. CDR3s include the opening cysteine and the closing phenylalanine or tryptophan. A D gene is named only where the DNA matches it firmly. Part of the rows lack a size; the others show once, few, many or a class for expanded clones.

clone size	D gene	J gene	V gene	CDR3 protein	CDR3 DNA
.	.	TRBJ1-4	TRBV5-5	CASSFRGATNEKLFF	TGTGCCAGCAGCTTCCGTGGAGCAACTAATGAAAAACTGTTTTTT
once	.	TRBJ1-4	TRBV5-1	CASSWGTSEKLFF	TGCGCCAGCAGCTGGGGGACATCTGAAAAACTGTTTTTT
.	TRBD1	TRBJ2-6	TRBV14	CASSPWDRAGANVLTF	TGTGCCAGCAGCCCTTGGGACAGGGCTGGGGCCAACGTCCTGACTTTC
.	TRBD1	TRBJ1-1	TRBV5-1	CASSSESGTGRNTEAFF	TGCGCCAGCAGCTCCGAGTCAGGGACAGGCCGGAACACTGAAGCTTTCTTT
few	TRBD2	TRBJ2-1	TRBV15	CATSMAGLGDNEQFF	TGTGCCACCAGCATGGCGGGACTAGGGGACAATGAGCAGTTCTTC
.	.	TRBJ2-2	TRBV5-1	CASSSPGMGAGELFF	TGCGCCAGCAGCTCCCCGGGGATGGGCGCCGGGGAGCTGTTTTTT
.	TRBD1	TRBJ1-5	TRBV3-1/TRBV3-2	CASSQDGGRGPDQPQHF	TGTGCCAGCAGCCAAGATGGGGGCAGGGGGCCGGATCAGCCCCAGCATTTT
few	.	TRBJ1-2	TRBV19	CASSIRFYGYTF	TGTGCCAGTAGTATCCGGTTCTATGGCTACACCTTC
.	TRBD1	TRBJ1-2	TRBV15	CATSRDNRGRDGYTF	TGTGCCACCAGCAGAGATAACAGGGGGCGAGATGGCTACACCTTC
.	.	TRBJ1-1	TRBV6-2/TRBV6-3	CASSLLGGGNTEAFF	TGTGCCAGCAGTCTCCTCGGGGGGGGGAACACTGAAGCTTTCTTT
few	.	TRBJ2-7	TRBV29-1	CSVSQGTPYEQYF	TGCAGCGTTTCACAGGGAACCCCCTACGAGCAGTACTTC
.	TRBD1	TRBJ1-5	TRBV19	CASSSGPGQGDSGNQPQHF	TGTGCCAGTAGTTCGGGACCGGGACAGGGGGATTCGGGCAATCAGCCCCAGCATTTT
.	TRBD1	TRBJ1-2	TRBV30	CAWSDRGFDGYTF	TGTGCCTGGTCAGACAGGGGGTTTGATGGCTACACCTTC
.	.	TRBJ1-6	TRBV3-1/TRBV3-2	CASSDSDRNNSPLHF	TGTGCCAGCAGCGATTCGGACAGAAATAATTCACCCCTCCACTTT
once	TRBD2	TRBJ2-3	TRBV5-4	CASSLVSGASTDTQYF	TGTGCCAGCAGCCTTGTTAGCGGGGCTAGCACAGATACGCAGTATTTT
.	.	TRBJ1-4	TRBV10-2	CASSEIGAKLFF	TGCGCCAGCAGTGAGATAGGGGCGAAACTGTTTTTT
.	.	TRBJ1-6	TRBV28	CASKGYTAPLHF	TGTGCCAGCAAGGGGTATACGGCACCCCTCCACTTT
once	.	TRBJ2-1	TRBV24-1	CATSDATGDSYNEQFF	TGTGCCACCAGTGATGCGACGGGAGACTCCTACAATGAGCAGTTCTTC
.	TRBD1	TRBJ1-2	TRBV2	CATTPLGDRGTYGYTF	TGTGCCACCACTCCACTTGGGGACAGAGGTACCTATGGCTACACCTTC
.	TRBD1	TRBJ2-2	TRBV9	CASSLRQGPNTGELFF	TGTGCCAGCAGCTTACGACAGGGCCCGAACACCGGGGAGCTGTTTTTT
.	.	TRBJ1-5	TRBV6-5	CASRPDGNQPQHF	TGTGCCAGCAGACCCGACGGGAATCAGCCCCAGCATTTT
.	.	TRBJ1-5	TRBV27	CASSYTGTGDQPQHF	TGTGCCAGCAGTTATACAGGAACGGGGGATCAGCCCCAGCATTTT
.	TRBD1	TRBJ2-6	TRBV30	CAWSSGGSGANVLTF	TGTGCCTGGAGTTCAGGGGGCTCTGGGGCCAACGTCCTGACTTTC
.	TRBD1	TRBJ2-3	TRBV18	CASSFLRQGSDTQYF	TGTGCCAGCTCCTTCCTTAGACAGGGCTCAGATACGCAGTATTTT